This T cell receptor (beta chain) was identified during a study of CD4+ T cells in melanoma. Overall study findings and caveats: In melanoma, neoantigen-specific CD4+ T cells reportedly differed in differentiation state.

Germline-derived CDR1 and CDR2 are SNHLY and FYNNEI. CDR3 length: 14 amino acids. V lost 5 bases and J 0 bases, leaving 10 bases between the germline ends. Repertoires were generated with immunoSEQ multiplex PCR, while TCRdb's copy carries only in-frame clones and drops some. The sample has some 110,000 clones; 92% are singletons. This clone was detected only once. The antigen is not known. The chain employs TRBV2 and TRBJ1-1, with D unclear. The TCR originated in a human donor with melanoma. The sequenced sample was peripheral blood. The CDR3 nucleotides read TGTGCCAGCAGTTGGACCTCCATGAACACTGAAGCTTTCTTT. It translates to CASSWTSMNTEAFF.